These T cell receptor beta chains were read from a single sample in a study of blood T cell repertoires in COVID-19. Generated by immunoSEQ multiplex PCR, the TCRdb table keeps only in-frame clones and is missing some. The repertoire holds about 87,000 clones, with about 85% as singletons. Sequenced material: peripheral blood. The receptor source for this set is a woman older than 75 with COVID-19, enrolled during active disease. The CDR3 runs from the conserved cysteine through the conserved F or W. The D gene is left open where the match is weak. Clone size is not always given. Where it is, it says once, few, many or a class for expanded clones.

TRBV15	TRBD1	TRBJ1-1	.	CATSRTILGQGETEAFF	TGTGCCACCAGCAGAACCATCCTGGGACAGGGAGAAACTGAAGCTTTCTTT
TRBV5-1	TRBD2	TRBJ2-3	.	CASRQTSGTDTQYF	TGCGCCAGCAGACAGACTAGCGGCACAGATACGCAGTATTTT
TRBV10-3	TRBD1	TRBJ1-1	.	CAIRPGTGGGGFSEAFF	TGTGCCATCAGACCCGGGACAGGGGGCGGTGGATTCTCTGAAGCTTTCTTT
TRBV18	TRBD2	TRBJ2-3	.	CASSPSAGGPADTQYF	TGTGCCAGCTCACCATCGGCGGGGGGGCCCGCAGATACGCAGTATTTT
TRBV4-3	TRBD2	TRBJ2-5	.	CASSVGGRQETQYF	TGCGCCAGCAGCGTCGGGGGGAGGCAAGAGACCCAGTACTTC
TRBV28	TRBD1	TRBJ1-1	.	CASKPGQASTEAFF	TGTGCCAGCAAACCGGGACAGGCGAGCACTGAAGCTTTCTTT
TRBV3-1/TRBV3-2	.	TRBJ2-5	.	CASSQDRETQYF	TGTGCCAGCAGCCAAGATCGAGAGACCCAGTACTTC
TRBV18	TRBD1	TRBJ1-1	.	CASSQGTGANTEAFF	TGTGCCAGCTCACAAGGGACAGGAGCTAACACTGAAGCTTTCTTT
TRBV6-5	TRBD1	TRBJ2-2	.	CASSDRGSSTGELFF	TGTGCCAGCAGCGACAGGGGGTCGAGCACCGGGGAGCTGTTTTTT
TRBV4-2	.	TRBJ1-5	.	CASSQDGGQPQHF	TGTGCCAGCAGCCAAGATGGCGGTCAGCCCCAGCATTTT
TRBV7-3	TRBD2	TRBJ2-3	.	CASSRRGGSPTQYF	TGTGCCAGCAGCCGGCGGGGGGGGAGCCCGACGCAGTATTTT
TRBV9	.	TRBJ1-3	.	CASRRDLQGFGNTIYF	TGTGCCAGCAGACGCGACCTGCAGGGTTTCGGAAACACCATATATTTT
TRBV4-1	.	TRBJ1-2	.	CASSPGYSPLYGYTF	TGCGCCAGCAGCCCCGGTTACAGTCCCCTCTATGGCTACACCTTC
TRBV2	.	TRBJ2-2	.	CASSARRETGELFF	TGTGCCAGCAGCGCCCGTCGGGAAACCGGGGAGCTGTTTTTT
TRBV3-1/TRBV3-2	TRBD2	TRBJ2-1	.	CASSQGGREGNEQFF	TGTGCCAGCAGCCAAGGAGGGAGGGAGGGGAATGAGCAGTTCTTC
TRBV24-1	TRBD1	TRBJ1-2	.	CATSDPPGQGNGYTF	TGTGCCACCAGTGATCCGCCGGGACAGGGGAATGGCTACACCTTC
TRBV28	.	TRBJ2-7	.	CASRSAGYEQYF	TGTGCCAGCAGATCGGCAGGGTACGAGCAGTACTTC
TRBV5-1	.	TRBJ2-3	once	CASSLVQGVDTQYF	TGCGCCAGCAGCTTGGTACAGGGAGTAGATACGCAGTATTTT
TRBV6-1	TRBD2	TRBJ2-3	.	CASSDWTSGSVGDTQYF	TGTGCCAGCAGTGATTGGACTAGCGGGAGTGTGGGAGATACGCAGTATTTT
TRBV7-9	TRBD1	TRBJ2-5	once	CASSLVDRGSETQYF	TGTGCCAGCAGCTTAGTAGACAGGGGGTCGGAGACCCAGTACTTC
TRBV5-1	.	TRBJ2-1	.	CASSLGGLTGDEQFF	TGCGCCAGCAGCTTGGGTGGGCTGACAGGCGATGAGCAGTTCTTC
TRBV7-8	.	TRBJ1-5	.	CASSSMTGLSNQPQHF	TGTGCCAGCAGCTCAATGACAGGCCTTAGCAATCAGCCCCAGCATTTT
TRBV3-1/TRBV3-2	TRBD1	TRBJ1-4	.	CASSHPKAGTGTEKLFF	TGTGCCAGCAGCCACCCCAAGGCCGGGACAGGAACAGAAAAACTGTTTTTT
TRBV19	TRBD1	TRBJ2-5	.	CASSISGGEETQYF	TGTGCCAGTAGTATATCAGGGGGCGAAGAGACCCAGTACTTC
TRBV7-6	TRBD1	TRBJ1-6	once	CASSFSGQGDSPLHF	TGTGCCAGCAGCTTTTCCGGACAGGGTGATTCACCCCTCCACTTT
TRBV5-1	.	TRBJ2-1	.	CASSLDVGPDEQFF	TGCGCCAGCAGCTTGGATGTGGGCCCCGATGAGCAGTTCTTC
TRBV11-2	TRBD1	TRBJ2-1	.	CASSPPAGGRNEQFF	TGTGCCAGCAGCCCTCCGGCAGGGGGCCGCAATGAGCAGTTCTTC
TRBV19	.	TRBJ2-7	.	CASNPGATSSYEQYF	TGTGCCAGTAACCCAGGGGCAACCTCATCCTACGAGCAGTACTTC
TRBV18	TRBD1	TRBJ1-5	.	CASSPEGQGGNQPQHF	TGTGCCAGCTCACCAGAGGGACAGGGGGGGAATCAGCCCCAGCATTTT
TRBV9	TRBD1	TRBJ2-5	.	CASSVETGQQETQYF	TGTGCCAGCAGCGTAGAGACAGGGCAACAAGAGACCCAGTACTTC
TRBV5-5	TRBD1	TRBJ2-5	once	CASSSPGQLQETQYF	TGTGCCAGCAGCTCCCCGGGACAGCTTCAAGAGACCCAGTACTTC
TRBV28	TRBD2	TRBJ2-1	.	CASSLGLVYGQFF	TGTGCCAGCAGTTTGGGACTAGTATATGGCCAGTTCTTC
TRBV10-3	TRBD1	TRBJ2-1	few	CAIRATGTEQFF	TGTGCCATCAGGGCGACAGGGACTGAGCAGTTCTTC
TRBV2	TRBD2	TRBJ2-7	.	CASIALAGVGEQYF	TGTGCCAGCATTGCACTAGCGGGAGTAGGCGAGCAGTACTTC
TRBV18	.	TRBJ2-3	.	CASSPLPGGTDTQYF	TGTGCCAGCTCACCATTACCAGGGGGCACAGATACGCAGTATTTT
TRBV28	TRBD2	TRBJ2-2	.	CASSPRLAGVRTGELFF	TGTGCCAGCAGTCCCAGACTAGCGGGAGTCAGAACCGGGGAGCTGTTTTTT
TRBV18	TRBD2	TRBJ2-3	.	CASSPPGLAGRDTQYF	TGTGCCAGCTCACCCCCGGGACTAGCGGGCCGAGATACGCAGTATTTT
TRBV6-5	TRBD2	TRBJ2-5	.	CASSSRSLAAQETQYF	TGTGCCAGCAGTTCTCGCTCCCTAGCGGCGCAAGAGACCCAGTACTTC
TRBV7-2	.	TRBJ1-6	.	CASRGVPAYNSPLHF	TGTGCCAGCAGAGGAGTACCGGCCTATAATTCACCCCTCCACTTT
TRBV7-9	.	TRBJ2-1	.	CASNTARRIFTYNEQFF	TGTGCCAGCAATACCGCGAGGCGAATTTTCACCTACAATGAGCAGTTCTTC
TRBV29-1	TRBD1	TRBJ2-4	.	CSVGDRGRWNIQYF	TGCAGCGTTGGGGACAGGGGGCGATGGAACATTCAGTACTTC
TRBV5-5	TRBD2	TRBJ2-7	.	CASSLRSGEGLYRPYEQYF	TGTGCCAGCAGCTTGAGAAGCGGGGAAGGGCTCTACAGGCCCTACGAGCAGTACTTC
TRBV15	TRBD2	TRBJ2-7	.	CATSRTLLAGHSGEQYF	TGTGCCACCAGCAGAACGTTGTTAGCGGGTCACTCGGGGGAGCAGTACTTC